A single sample is the source of the 2 T cell receptor beta chains below, sequenced in a study of CXCR3-negative and CXCR3-positive naive CD8 T cells. Whole-study findings and limits: For CXCR3-positive naive cells, TRB CDR3s were more hydrophobic than those of CXCR3-negative naive cells.

The libraries of TRB cDNA were prepared using 5' RACE with UMI labels. TCRdb re-called the 5' RACE reads, yielding one record per CDR3 amino acid sequence without DNA. The repertoire table contains 150,000 to 180,000 distinct CDR3 sequences. No antigen has been identified for these receptors. Sample: naive CXCR3+ CD8+ T cells from blood. The subset here: CD45RO-CCR7+CD27+CD95- naive CD8+ T cells expressing CXCR3 (TNR3+). These receptors were obtained from a human donor in good health. Some clones in this sample may be carry-over from other donors' samples.

This chain joins TRBV19 and TRBJ1-2; lacking DNA, the TRBD1 call made by TCRdb goes unchecked. Per germline, CDR1 LNHDA and CDR2 SQIVND (reference sequence). The CDR3 runs to 15 residues. The chain's CDR3 is CASSPAGAATIGYTF.

This chain connects TRBV12-3 or TRBV12-4 to TRBJ2-7; TCRdb's D gene call, TRBD1, goes unchecked for lack of DNA. The CDR3 sequence is 14 residues long. This CDR3 reads CASSPQGQVYEQYF.